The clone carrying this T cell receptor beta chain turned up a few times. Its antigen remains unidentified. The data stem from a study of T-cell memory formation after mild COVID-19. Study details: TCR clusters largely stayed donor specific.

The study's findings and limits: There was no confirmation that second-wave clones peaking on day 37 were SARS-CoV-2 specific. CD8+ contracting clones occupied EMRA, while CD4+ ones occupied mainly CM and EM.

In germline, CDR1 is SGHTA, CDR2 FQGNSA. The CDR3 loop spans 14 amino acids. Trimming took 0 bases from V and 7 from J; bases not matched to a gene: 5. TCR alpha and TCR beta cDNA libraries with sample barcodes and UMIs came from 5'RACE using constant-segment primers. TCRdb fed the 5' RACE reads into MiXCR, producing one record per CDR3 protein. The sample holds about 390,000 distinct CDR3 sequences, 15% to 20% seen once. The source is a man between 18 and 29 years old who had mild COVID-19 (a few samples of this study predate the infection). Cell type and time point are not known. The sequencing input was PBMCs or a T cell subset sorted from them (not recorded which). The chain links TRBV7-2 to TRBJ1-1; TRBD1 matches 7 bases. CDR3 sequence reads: CASSLADRDGEAFF. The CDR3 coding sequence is TGTGCCAGCAGCTTAGCCGACAGGGACGGTGAAGCTTTCTTT.